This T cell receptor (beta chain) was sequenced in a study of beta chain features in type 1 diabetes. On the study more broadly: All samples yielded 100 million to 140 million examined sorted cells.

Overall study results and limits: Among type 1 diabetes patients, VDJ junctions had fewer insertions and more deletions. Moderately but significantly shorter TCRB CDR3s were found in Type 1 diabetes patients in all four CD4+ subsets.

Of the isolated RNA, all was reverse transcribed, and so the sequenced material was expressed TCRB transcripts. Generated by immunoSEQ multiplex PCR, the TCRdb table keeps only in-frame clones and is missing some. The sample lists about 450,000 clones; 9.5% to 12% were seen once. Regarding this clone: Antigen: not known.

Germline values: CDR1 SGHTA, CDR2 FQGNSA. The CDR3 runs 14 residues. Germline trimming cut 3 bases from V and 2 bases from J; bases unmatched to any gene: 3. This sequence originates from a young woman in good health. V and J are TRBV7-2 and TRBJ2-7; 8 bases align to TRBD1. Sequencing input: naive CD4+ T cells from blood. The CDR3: CASSFWDRPYEQYF. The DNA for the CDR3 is TGTGCCAGCAGCTTTTGGGACAGGCCCTACGAGCAGTACTTC.